This TCR beta chain was profiled in a study of blood T cells in healthy people across ages. Overall study findings and caveats: Without sorted subsets, naive and antigen-experienced compartments could not be conclusively compared. A roughly linear age-dependent decrease characterized TCR beta diversity per million T cells. A strong correlation was found between TCR beta diversity and the percentage of naive T cells.

About this clonotype: Its antigen remains unknown. One end of the junction fails to match germline, which may point to a read error.

Primers used in a second PCR of about 7 to 11 cycles were a sample-barcoded 5' primer and a J-beta primer mix. TCRdb passed the 5' RACE reads through MiXCR, listing each CDR3 protein once. The sample lists over a million distinct CDR3 sequences; roughly 40% were seen once. The sample comprised blood. The receptor was derived from a woman under 30 in good health.

The CDR3, as DNA: TGTGCCAGCAGCCAAGCGGGAGGCATGAACACTGAAACTTTCTTT. Protein sequence: CASSQAGGMNTETFF. The chain couples TRBV4-2 to TRBJ1-1; no clear D gene. The CDR3 covers 15 residues. Germline CDR1 LGHNA, CDR2 YNFKEQ.